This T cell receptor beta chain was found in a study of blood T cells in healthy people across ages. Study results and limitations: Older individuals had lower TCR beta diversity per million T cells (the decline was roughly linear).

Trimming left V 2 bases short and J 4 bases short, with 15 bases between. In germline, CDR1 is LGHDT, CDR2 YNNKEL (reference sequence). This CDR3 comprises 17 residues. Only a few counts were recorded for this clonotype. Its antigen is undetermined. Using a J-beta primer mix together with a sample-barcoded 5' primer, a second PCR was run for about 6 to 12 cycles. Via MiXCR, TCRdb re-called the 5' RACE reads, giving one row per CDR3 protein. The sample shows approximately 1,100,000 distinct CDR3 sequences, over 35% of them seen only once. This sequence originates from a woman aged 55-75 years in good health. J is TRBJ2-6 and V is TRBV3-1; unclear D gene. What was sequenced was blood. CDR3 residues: CASSQFIWEAGANVLTF. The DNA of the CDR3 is TGTGCCAGCAGCCAATTTATTTGGGAAGCCGGGGCCAACGTCCTGACTTTC.